These T cell receptor beta chains were read from a single sample in a study of Ad26.COV2.S vaccination and SARS-CoV-2 variants. Data came from immunoSEQ multiplex PCR; TCRdb stores just in-frame clones and leaves some out. This sample yields a few hundred thousand clones, of which 75% to 95% are seen a single time; 10% to 15% belongs to the top ten. This specimen was peripheral blood, taken in a trial of Ad26.COV2.S vaccine versus placebo. The receptor set was obtained from a person aged 18-65 years who received the Ad26.COV2.S COVID-19 vaccine or a placebo. Both conserved end residues are part of each CDR3. Each record gives: CDR3 length, J gene, D gene, clone size, V gene, CDR3 DNA, CDR3 protein. The D gene is left open where the match is weak. Clone size is given for some rows only: seen once, a few or many times, or a class if the clone is expanded.

cdr3_length: 13; j_call: TRBJ2-3; d_call: TRBD1; clone_size: NA; v_call: TRBV5-1; cdr3_nt: TGCGCCAGCAGTAAGGGGGCCGCAGATACGCAGTATTTT; cdr3_aa: CASSKGAADTQYF
cdr3_length: 15; j_call: TRBJ2-6; d_call: NA; clone_size: NA; v_call: TRBV28; cdr3_nt: TGTGCCAGCAGTTTAGGAGGGGCTGGGGCCAACGTCCTGACTTTC; cdr3_aa: CASSLGGAGANVLTF
cdr3_length: 14; j_call: TRBJ2-7; d_call: NA; clone_size: NA; v_call: TRBV6-5; cdr3_nt: TGTGCCAGCAGTTTAGCGGACCTATCCTACGAGCAGTACTTC; cdr3_aa: CASSLADLSYEQYF
cdr3_length: 15; j_call: TRBJ2-1; d_call: TRBD1; clone_size: NA; v_call: TRBV10-3; cdr3_nt: TGTGCCATCAGTGCCTGGACAGGGGAATACAATGAGCAGTTCTTC; cdr3_aa: CAISAWTGEYNEQFF
cdr3_length: 15; j_call: TRBJ2-1; d_call: TRBD2; clone_size: NA; v_call: TRBV6-2/TRBV6-3; cdr3_nt: TGTGCCAGCAGTTTACCTAGCGGGGGCTACAATGAGCAGTTCTTC; cdr3_aa: CASSLPSGGYNEQFF
cdr3_length: 17; j_call: TRBJ2-3; d_call: NA; clone_size: NA; v_call: TRBV7-6; cdr3_nt: TGTGCCAGCAGCCTCCAGGCTCTTAGGGGGAGCACAGATACGCAGTATTTT; cdr3_aa: CASSLQALRGSTDTQYF
cdr3_length: 16; j_call: TRBJ2-3; d_call: TRBD2; clone_size: NA; v_call: TRBV27; cdr3_nt: TGTGCCAGCAGCCGCTTCACTAGCGGGAAGACAGATACGCAGTATTTT; cdr3_aa: CASSRFTSGKTDTQYF
cdr3_length: 11; j_call: TRBJ1-1; d_call: NA; clone_size: NA; v_call: TRBV29-1; cdr3_nt: TGCAGCGTAACAGGGCCCACTGAAGCTTTCTTT; cdr3_aa: CSVTGPTEAFF
cdr3_length: 15; j_call: TRBJ2-7; d_call: NA; clone_size: NA; v_call: TRBV6-2/TRBV6-3; cdr3_nt: TGTGCCAGCAGTCAAAGGGACTTCGCGAGCCACGAGCAGTACTTC; cdr3_aa: CASSQRDFASHEQYF
cdr3_length: 15; j_call: TRBJ1-5; d_call: NA; clone_size: NA; v_call: TRBV30; cdr3_nt: TGTGCCTGGAGTAGGGCATCCTCGAGCAATCAGCCCCAGCATTTT; cdr3_aa: CAWSRASSSNQPQHF
cdr3_length: 15; j_call: TRBJ2-7; d_call: NA; clone_size: NA; v_call: TRBV6-5; cdr3_nt: TGTGCCAGCAGCGTCTCCCGTATAGGGGCCGTCGAGCAGTACTTC; cdr3_aa: CASSVSRIGAVEQYF
cdr3_length: 15; j_call: TRBJ2-5; d_call: NA; clone_size: once; v_call: TRBV7-8; cdr3_nt: TGTGCCAGCAGCTTAGATCTAGCGAACGAAGAGACCCAGTACTTC; cdr3_aa: CASSLDLANEETQYF
cdr3_length: 14; j_call: TRBJ2-7; d_call: NA; clone_size: NA; v_call: TRBV15; cdr3_nt: TGTGCCACCAGCAGACCGGGACGACCCTACGAGCAGTACTTC; cdr3_aa: CATSRPGRPYEQYF
cdr3_length: 16; j_call: TRBJ2-7; d_call: NA; clone_size: once; v_call: TRBV3-1/TRBV3-2; cdr3_nt: TGTGCCAGCAGCCCTGACGCAGGGACCCGGGGCTACGAGCAGTACTTC; cdr3_aa: CASSPDAGTRGYEQYF
cdr3_length: 15; j_call: TRBJ2-1; d_call: TRBD2; clone_size: NA; v_call: TRBV7-9; cdr3_nt: TGTGCCAGCAGCTTAGGACTAGCGGGAGGCGATGAGCAGTTCTTC; cdr3_aa: CASSLGLAGGDEQFF
cdr3_length: 16; j_call: TRBJ2-2; d_call: TRBD2; clone_size: NA; v_call: TRBV3-1/TRBV3-2; cdr3_nt: TGTGCCAGCAGCCCTAGACTAGCATCGAACACCGGGGAGCTGTTTTTT; cdr3_aa: CASSPRLASNTGELFF
cdr3_length: 14; j_call: TRBJ2-2; d_call: TRBD1; clone_size: once; v_call: TRBV6-5; cdr3_nt: TGTGCCATTAGGGGGCGAGGGTTTGACGGGGAGCTGTTTTTT; cdr3_aa: CAIRGRGFDGELFF
cdr3_length: 13; j_call: TRBJ1-1; d_call: TRBD1; clone_size: NA; v_call: TRBV6-5; cdr3_nt: TGTGCCAGCAGGGATACAGGGGCCACTGAAGCTTTCTTT; cdr3_aa: CASRDTGATEAFF
cdr3_length: 12; j_call: TRBJ2-7; d_call: TRBD2; clone_size: NA; v_call: TRBV5-1; cdr3_nt: TGCGCCAGCAGCACTAGCGGTTACGAGCAGTACTTC; cdr3_aa: CASSTSGYEQYF
cdr3_length: 12; j_call: TRBJ2-7; d_call: NA; clone_size: NA; v_call: TRBV14; cdr3_nt: TGTGCCAGCAGCCAGTTTCTCTACGAGCAGTACTTC; cdr3_aa: CASSQFLYEQYF
cdr3_length: 11; j_call: TRBJ2-5; d_call: NA; clone_size: NA; v_call: TRBV7-9; cdr3_nt: TGTGCCAGCAGCGAGATGGAGACCCAGTACTTC; cdr3_aa: CASSEMETQYF
cdr3_length: 14; j_call: TRBJ1-4; d_call: NA; clone_size: NA; v_call: TRBV9; cdr3_nt: TGTGCCAGCAGCGCCGGTCCTGGGCGGGAAAAACTGTTTTTT; cdr3_aa: CASSAGPGREKLFF
cdr3_length: 15; j_call: TRBJ2-2; d_call: NA; clone_size: few; v_call: TRBV4-2; cdr3_nt: TGTGCCAGCAGCCAAGACCACTCGAACACCGGGGAGCTGTTTTTT; cdr3_aa: CASSQDHSNTGELFF
cdr3_length: 16; j_call: TRBJ2-7; d_call: TRBD2; clone_size: NA; v_call: TRBV3-1/TRBV3-2; cdr3_nt: TGTGCCAGCAGCCAAGAACTAGCGGTCGGCTCCTACGAGCAGTACTTC; cdr3_aa: CASSQELAVGSYEQYF
cdr3_length: 13; j_call: TRBJ1-2; d_call: TRBD1; clone_size: NA; v_call: TRBV6-5; cdr3_nt: TGTGCCAGCAGTAGGGAGGGGGCTTTAGGCTACACCTTC; cdr3_aa: CASSREGALGYTF
cdr3_length: 14; j_call: TRBJ2-2; d_call: NA; clone_size: few; v_call: TRBV4-2; cdr3_nt: TGTGCCAGCAGCCAAGTACCAGGGTCCGGGGAGCTGTTTTTT; cdr3_aa: CASSQVPGSGELFF
cdr3_length: 16; j_call: TRBJ2-5; d_call: TRBD1; clone_size: NA; v_call: TRBV2; cdr3_nt: TGTGCCAGCAGTGAAGCCCTACGGACAGGGGGGAAGACCCAGTACTTC; cdr3_aa: CASSEALRTGGKTQYF
cdr3_length: 16; j_call: TRBJ1-4; d_call: NA; clone_size: NA; v_call: TRBV15; cdr3_nt: TGTGCCACCAGCAGAGATCGGCAGCCTGCCGGAAATGGACTGTTTTTT; cdr3_aa: CATSRDRQPAGNGLFF
cdr3_length: 19; j_call: TRBJ1-3; d_call: NA; clone_size: NA; v_call: TRBV6-2/TRBV6-3; cdr3_nt: TGTGCCAGCAGTTACTCGGCCCTGAAGGGATCCTACTCTGGAAACACCATATATTTT; cdr3_aa: CASSYSALKGSYSGNTIYF
cdr3_length: 15; j_call: TRBJ2-5; d_call: TRBD1; clone_size: NA; v_call: TRBV30; cdr3_nt: TGTGCCTGTGACCCGGGACAGGGTGTCCAAGAGACCCAGTACTTC; cdr3_aa: CACDPGQGVQETQYF
cdr3_length: 18; j_call: TRBJ2-2; d_call: TRBD1; clone_size: NA; v_call: TRBV6-2/TRBV6-3; cdr3_nt: TGTGCCAGCAGTTACCCTTCAGGACAGGGGACGAACACCGGGGAGCTGTTTTTT; cdr3_aa: CASSYPSGQGTNTGELFF
cdr3_length: 14; j_call: TRBJ1-2; d_call: TRBD1; clone_size: NA; v_call: TRBV6-2/TRBV6-3; cdr3_nt: TGTGCCAGCAGTGGACAGGGTATCTTGGATGGCTACACCTTC; cdr3_aa: CASSGQGILDGYTF
cdr3_length: 16; j_call: TRBJ2-1; d_call: TRBD2; clone_size: NA; v_call: TRBV10-1; cdr3_nt: TGCGCCAGCAGTGAGCCCGGGACTAGCGGGTACAATGAGCAGTTCTTC; cdr3_aa: CASSEPGTSGYNEQFF
cdr3_length: 16; j_call: TRBJ2-7; d_call: TRBD1; clone_size: NA; v_call: TRBV28; cdr3_nt: TGTGCCAGCAGTTCGCCGGGACAGGGCTATTCCTACGAGCAGTACTTC; cdr3_aa: CASSSPGQGYSYEQYF
cdr3_length: 16; j_call: TRBJ2-7; d_call: NA; clone_size: NA; v_call: TRBV15; cdr3_nt: TGTGCCACCAGCAGAGATCGAACAGGGAAAACCTACGAGCAGTACTTC; cdr3_aa: CATSRDRTGKTYEQYF
cdr3_length: 12; j_call: TRBJ2-7; d_call: NA; clone_size: NA; v_call: TRBV29-1; cdr3_nt: TGCAGCGTAAGGCTCGGAACCTACGAGCAGTACTTC; cdr3_aa: CSVRLGTYEQYF
cdr3_length: 15; j_call: TRBJ2-2; d_call: NA; clone_size: NA; v_call: TRBV27; cdr3_nt: TGTGCCAGCAGTTTAATAATGGGAACCCCCGGGGAGCTGTTTTTT; cdr3_aa: CASSLIMGTPGELFF
cdr3_length: 16; j_call: TRBJ2-1; d_call: TRBD2; clone_size: NA; v_call: TRBV7-9; cdr3_nt: TGTGCCAGCAGCTACCCGACTAGCGGAGTCTACAATGAGCAGTTCTTC; cdr3_aa: CASSYPTSGVYNEQFF
cdr3_length: 13; j_call: TRBJ1-1; d_call: NA; clone_size: once; v_call: TRBV9; cdr3_nt: TGTGCCAGCAGCGTAGATGGGAACACTGAAGCTTTCTTT; cdr3_aa: CASSVDGNTEAFF
cdr3_length: 17; j_call: TRBJ2-7; d_call: TRBD2; clone_size: NA; v_call: TRBV7-2; cdr3_nt: TGTGCCAGCAGCTTAGGAAAGACACTAGCGGTTACCTACGAGCAGTACTTC; cdr3_aa: CASSLGKTLAVTYEQYF
cdr3_length: 13; j_call: TRBJ2-1; d_call: TRBD2; clone_size: NA; v_call: TRBV2; cdr3_nt: TGTGCCAGCATTCTAGCGGGATTTAATGAGCAGTTCTTC; cdr3_aa: CASILAGFNEQFF
cdr3_length: 16; j_call: TRBJ1-3; d_call: NA; clone_size: NA; v_call: TRBV4-2; cdr3_nt: TGTGCCAGCAGCCAAGATGGTACTCGCTCTGGAAACACCATATATTTT; cdr3_aa: CASSQDGTRSGNTIYF
cdr3_length: 16; j_call: TRBJ2-7; d_call: NA; clone_size: NA; v_call: TRBV30; cdr3_nt: TGTGCCTGGAGTGTACGTCAGACCGACTACTCCTACGAGCAGTACTTC; cdr3_aa: CAWSVRQTDYSYEQYF
cdr3_length: 14; j_call: TRBJ1-1; d_call: TRBD1; clone_size: NA; v_call: TRBV29-1; cdr3_nt: TGCAGCGTTGAACTGGGACAGGGCGGGACTGAAGCTTTCTTT; cdr3_aa: CSVELGQGGTEAFF
cdr3_length: 12; j_call: TRBJ1-2; d_call: NA; clone_size: NA; v_call: TRBV23-1; cdr3_nt: TGCGCCAGCAGTCGAACAGCCAGGGGCTACACCTTC; cdr3_aa: CASSRTARGYTF
cdr3_length: 16; j_call: TRBJ2-1; d_call: TRBD1; clone_size: NA; v_call: TRBV5-6; cdr3_nt: TGTGCCAGCAGCTCCATTGGGACAGGCGACTACAATGAGCAGTTCTTC; cdr3_aa: CASSSIGTGDYNEQFF